The 13 T cell receptor beta chains below were found in one sample sequenced in a study of control samples from healthy donors and cancer patients. Produced via immunoSEQ multiplex PCR; TCRdb's table is partial and in-frame only. The sample lists over 100,000 clones; around nine tenths were seen once. What was sequenced was blood. The receptors originated from a middle-aged man in good health.

V is TRBV11-2 and J is TRBJ1-1; D is uncertain. With 0 bases removed from V and 2 bases from J, the gap between germline ends came to 10 bases. The CDR3 covers 15 residues. Germline-derived CDR1 and CDR2 are SGHAT and FQNNGV. CDR3 in amino acids: CASSLDRRVNTEAFF. CDR3 DNA: TGTGCCAGCAGCTTAGATCGAAGGGTAAACACTGAAGCTTTCTTT.

This clone was observed once. The chain has TRBV9 and TRBJ1-3; D is possibly TRBD1 (5 bases). V was shortened by 0 bases and J by 0 bases, with 10 bases between the two germline ends. This CDR3 contains 16 residues. Germline CDR1 and CDR2: SGDLS and YYNGEE. The CDR3, as DNA: TGTGCCAGCAGCGTAGGGTCGGGGCCCTCTGGAAACACCATATATTTT. Amino acids: CASSVGSGPSGNTIYF.

The chain carries TRBV6-1 and TRBJ2-7; 11 nucleotides agree with TRBD2. Germline V CDR1 and CDR2: MNHNS, SASEGT. There are 18 residues in the CDR3. Losses at the gene ends were 4 bases for V and 0 bases for J; bases not matched to a gene: 11. The CDR3 DNA follows: TGTGCCAGCAGTGCCTCTAGCGGGGGGATGCCTCTCTCCTACGAGCAGTACTTC. It codes for CASSASSGGMPLSYEQYF.

The V gene is TRBV11-2, the J gene TRBJ1-2; D perhaps matches TRBD1 (5 bases). The CDR3 totals 14 residues. Trimming stripped 8 bases from V and 4 bases from J, with 17 bases between. Germline V lookup: CDR1 SGHAT, CDR2 FQNNGV. The CDR3 spells CASGTKGPLYGYTF. In nucleotides, the CDR3 is TGTGCCAGCGGGACCAAGGGGCCCCTCTATGGCTACACCTTC.

As DNA, the CDR3 is TGTGCCAGCTCACCCCGCCGGGGGACAGGGATTAGCGAGCAGTACTTC. Its protein is CASSPRRGTGISEQYF. The rearrangement joins TRBV18 to TRBJ2-7, with 9 bases that match TRBD1. CDR3 length equals 16 residues. J was trimmed by 6 bases and V by 3 bases; bases with no gene match: 12. Germline CDR1 and CDR2: KGHSH and LQKENI.

The chain joins TRBV5-4 to TRBJ2-2, with TRBD2 identical over 8 bases. The CDR3 runs to 17 residues. V shed 0 bases and J 2 bases; nucleotides not matched to a gene: 6. From germline, CDR1 is SGHNT and CDR2 YYREEE (reference sequence). The CDR3 spells CASSLARSGGNTGELFF. CDR3 in DNA: TGTGCCAGCAGCTTGGCCCGAAGCGGGGGAAACACCGGGGAGCTGTTTTTT.

The rearrangement joins TRBV30 to TRBJ1-2; unclear D gene. The CDR3 length is 12 residues. Per the germline V gene, CDR1 is GTSNPN and CDR2 is SVGIG (reference sequence). V was clipped by 4 bases and J by 2 bases, with 8 bases between them. DNA for the CDR3: TGTGCCTGGATGTTGGGGAACTATGGCTACACCTTC. This codes for CAWMLGNYGYTF.

This rearrangement joins TRBV5-1 to TRBJ2-3; 7 positions agree with TRBD1. V dropped 3 bases and J dropped 0; count of bases not matched to a gene: 7. Germline CDR1 and CDR2: SGHRS and YFSETQ. There are 16 residues in the CDR3. Here the CDR3 DNA reads TGCGCCAGCAGCTCCGTGGCAGGGGGTAGCACAGATACGCAGTATTTT. This sequence encodes CASSSVAGGSTDTQYF.

V usage is TRBV19 and J usage is TRBJ1-4; D is perhaps TRBD1 (5 bases). V was pared by 4 bases and J by 5 bases, with 14 bases between. Germline V lookup: CDR1 LNHDA, CDR2 SQIVND (reference sequence). The CDR3 is 15 amino acids. CDR3 loop: CASSTGRGRNEKLFF. The CDR3 DNA follows: TGTGCCAGTAGTACAGGACGGGGGAGGAATGAAAAACTGTTTTTT.

The chain joins TRBV12-3 or TRBV12-4 to TRBJ1-2; D possibly corresponds to TRBD1 (5 bases). V was clipped by 3 bases and J by 6 bases, with 8 bases between them. The CDR3 has 12 amino acids. The CDR3 here is CASSFQGNGYTF. The CDR3 nucleotides read TGTGCCAGCAGTTTTCAGGGCAATGGCTACACCTTC.

The rearrangement links TRBV29-1 to TRBJ2-7; either TRBD1 or TRBD2 may fit D (5 bases each). The germline V gene encodes CDR1 SQVTM and CDR2 ANQGSEA. The CDR3 has 11 residues. V lost 3 bases and J 5 bases, leaving 8 bases between the germline ends. CDR3 amino acids: CSVEGRDEQYF. DNA for the CDR3: TGCAGCGTTGAGGGACGGGACGAGCAGTACTTC.

This chain uses TRBV5-1 with TRBJ1-1, with D possibly TRBD1 on 5 matching bases. Deletions cut 1 base from V and 1 base from J, with 5 bases between. CDR1 is SGHRS, CDR2 YFSETQ, per germline. The CDR3 is 13 amino acids. DNA for the CDR3: TGCGCCAGCAGCTTGAGGGGGAACACTGAAGCTTTCTTT. It yields the protein CASSLRGNTEAFF.

CDR3 protein: CASSPRRAETQYF. The CDR3 region has the DNA TGTGCCAGCAGCCCCAGGCGGGCGGAGACCCAGTACTTC. V and J are TRBV7-2 and TRBJ2-5; possibly TRBD2 for D (5 bases). The CDR3 extends over 13 amino acids. Germline values: CDR1 SGHTA, CDR2 FQGNSA. Between the trimmed V and J ends, which lost 5 bases and 5 bases, there was a span of 12 bases.